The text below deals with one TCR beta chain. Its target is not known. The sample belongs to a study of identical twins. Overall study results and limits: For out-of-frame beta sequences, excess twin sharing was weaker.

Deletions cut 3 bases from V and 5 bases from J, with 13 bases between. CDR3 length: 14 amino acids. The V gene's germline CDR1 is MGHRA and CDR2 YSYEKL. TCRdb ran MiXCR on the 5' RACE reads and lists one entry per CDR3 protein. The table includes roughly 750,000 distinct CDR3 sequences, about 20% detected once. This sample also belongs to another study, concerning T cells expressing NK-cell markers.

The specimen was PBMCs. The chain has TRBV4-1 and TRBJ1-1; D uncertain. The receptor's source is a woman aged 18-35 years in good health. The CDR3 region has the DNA TGCGCCAGCAGCCACCCGGCGCGTGGGACTGAAGCTTTCTTT. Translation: CASSHPARGTEAFF.